This T cell receptor (beta chain) was captured in a study of control samples from healthy donors and cancer patients. The repertoire was sequenced with immunoSEQ multiplex PCR; TCRdb's copy has only in-frame clones and lacks some. The sample shows 45,000 to 60,000 clones, about 93% of them seen only once. With 1 base removed from V and 2 bases from J, the gap between germline ends came to 9 bases. This CDR3 has 15 residues. The germline CDR1 and CDR2 sequences are SEHNR and FQNEAQ (reference sequence). The V call is TRBV7-9, the J call TRBJ1-5, with D hard to call. What was sequenced was blood. The receptor's source is a man aged 25-45 years in good health. The CDR3, as DNA: TGTGCCAGCAGCTTAGATGGGGAAGGCAATCAGCCCCAGCATTTT. Translating gives CASSLDGEGNQPQHF.